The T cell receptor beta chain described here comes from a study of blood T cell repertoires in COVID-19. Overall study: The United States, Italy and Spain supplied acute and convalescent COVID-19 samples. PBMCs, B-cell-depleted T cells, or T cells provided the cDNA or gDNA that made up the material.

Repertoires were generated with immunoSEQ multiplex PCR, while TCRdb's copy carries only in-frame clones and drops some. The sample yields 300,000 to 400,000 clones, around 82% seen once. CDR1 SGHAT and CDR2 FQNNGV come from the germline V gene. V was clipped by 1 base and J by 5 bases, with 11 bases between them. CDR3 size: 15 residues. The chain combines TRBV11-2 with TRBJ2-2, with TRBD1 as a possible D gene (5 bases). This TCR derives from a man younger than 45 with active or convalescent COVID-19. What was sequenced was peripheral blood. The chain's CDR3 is CASSLGTYLTGELFF. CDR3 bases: TGTGCCAGCAGCTTAGGGACATACTTGACCGGGGAGCTGTTTTTT.